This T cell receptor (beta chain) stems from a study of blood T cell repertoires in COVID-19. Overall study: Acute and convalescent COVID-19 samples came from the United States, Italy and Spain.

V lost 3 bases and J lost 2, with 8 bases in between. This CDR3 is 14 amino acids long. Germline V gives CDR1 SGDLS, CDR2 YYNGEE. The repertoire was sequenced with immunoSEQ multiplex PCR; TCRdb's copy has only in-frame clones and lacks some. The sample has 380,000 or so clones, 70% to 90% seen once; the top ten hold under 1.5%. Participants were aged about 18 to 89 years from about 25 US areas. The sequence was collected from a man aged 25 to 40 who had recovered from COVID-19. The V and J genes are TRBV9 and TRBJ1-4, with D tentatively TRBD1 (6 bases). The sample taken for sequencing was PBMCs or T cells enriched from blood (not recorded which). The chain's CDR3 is CASSARGTNEKLFF. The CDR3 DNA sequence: TGTGCCAGCAGCGCTAGGGGGACTAATGAAAAACTGTTTTTT. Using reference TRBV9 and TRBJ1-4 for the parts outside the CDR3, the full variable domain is DSGVTQTPKHLITATGQRVTLRCSPRSGDLSVYWYQQSLDQGLQFLIQYYNGEERAKGNILERFSAQQFPDLHSELNLSSLELGDSALYFCASSARGTNEKLFFGSGTQLSVL.